Below are 11 T cell receptor beta chains sequenced from a single sample in a study of T cells in women clearing cervical HPV infection. Some clones are missing from TCRdb's copy, which holds only in-frame ones; the method was immunoSEQ multiplex PCR. Found here are about 14,000 clones; the top ten clones hold approximately 7.6%. Sequencing was performed on blood buffy coat. These TCRs come from a woman between 18 and 69 years old with a cervical HPV16 infection that either progressed to CIN3+ or cleared (not recorded which).

About this clone itself: The DNA ends 3 residues before the CDR3 does, and the rest of the CDR3 is filled in from the germline J gene. This sequence joins TRBV11-3 and TRBJ2-1, with D possibly TRBD1 on 6 matching bases. The germline V gene encodes CDR1 SGHNT and CDR2 YENEEA. Trimming took 2 bases from V and 3 from J, leaving 8 bases between them. The CDR3 totals 14 residues. The CDR3 DNA, read in part, is TGTGCCAGCAGCTTATGGGGGCGCTACAATGAG. The encoded protein is CASSLWGRYNE. The complete CDR3 sequence is CASSLWGRYNEQFF.

Remarks on this clone: The CDR3 end falls 3 residues outside the read, so it is completed with the germline J gene. This chain uses TRBV7-2 with TRBJ1-5, with 7 nucleotides matching TRBD1. This CDR3 spans 13 amino acids. CDR1 is SGHTA, CDR2 FQGNSA, per germline. The V gene end was trimmed by 5 bases and the J gene end by 6 bases; junction bases not matched to a gene: 4. The sequenced CDR3 bases are TGTGCCAGCAGCAAAGACAGGGCTCAGCCC. It yields the protein CASSKDRAQP. The CDR3, in full, reads CASSKDRAQPQHF.

Here the CDR3 reads CAIFEGAQLFF. The DNA read from the CDR3 is TGTGCCATCTTTGAGGGGGCTCAG. The J gene is TRBJ2-2, the V gene TRBV2; the match to TRBD1 covers 7 bases. Read data end 3 residues before the CDR3 end; the end is taken from the germline J gene. The germline V gene encodes CDR1 SNHLY and CDR2 FYNNEI. The CDR3 sequence is 11 residues long.

Notes on this clone: The missing CDR3 end, 3 residues past where the read stops, is filled in from the germline J gene. The rearrangement joins TRBV20-1 to TRBJ1-2, with 8 bases matching TRBD1. CDR1 is DFQATT, CDR2 SNEGSKA, per germline (reference sequence). The CDR3 is 14 amino acids. CDR3 sequence: CSAEKDRGGGGYTF. CDR3 bases read: TGCAGTGCCGAAAAAGACAGGGGTGGGGGGGGC.

Of note for this clone: The read ends 3 residues early relative to the CDR3; the germline J gene fills the gap. This chain uses TRBV19 with TRBJ1-2; 9 nucleotides agree with TRBD1. Germline V gene lookup returns CDR1 LNHDA and CDR2 SQIVND (reference sequence). This CDR3 is 14 amino acids long. CDR3 DNA, as far as it was read: TGTGCCAGTATCCCCGGACAGGGGTCAGATACC. Its translation: CASIPGQGSDT. The whole CDR3 region reads CASIPGQGSDTYTF.

About this clone: The CDR3 end lies 3 residues beyond the end of the read and is filled in from the germline J gene. This chain links TRBV10-2 with TRBJ2-3; 8 bases fit TRBD2. The CDR3 has 14 residues. The germline V gene encodes CDR1 WSHSY and CDR2 SAAADI. The CDR3 loop is CASSVGLDQETQYF. CDR3 bases read: TGCGCCAGCAGCGTGGGACTAGACCAAGAGACG.

With respect to this clone: The read gets to within 3 residues of the CDR3 end, and the germline J gene fills in the rest. The chain links TRBV12-3 or TRBV12-4 to TRBJ2-7; 8 positions match TRBD1. Losses at the gene ends were 7 bases for V and 2 bases for J; bases not matched to a gene: 7. The CDR3 loop spans 14 amino acids. The CDR3 protein is CASNSRGLPYEQYF. The DNA read from the CDR3 is TGTGCCAGCAACAGCAGGGGGCTACCCTACGAG.

To note about this clone: The sequenced fragment ends 3 residues before the CDR3 boundary, so the rest is inferred from the germline J gene. The chain combines TRBV20-1 with TRBJ1-2; 8 bases match TRBD1. This CDR3 comprises 15 residues. Germline V lookup: CDR1 DFQATT, CDR2 SNEGSKA (reference sequence). J gave up 5 bases and V 0 bases, and 8 bases lay outside the gene matches. The sequenced CDR3 bases are TGCAGTGCTAGAGATCTAGGACAGGGCGTTTATGGC. It encodes CSARDLGQGVYG. The whole CDR3 protein is CSARDLGQGVYGYTF.

Turning to this clone: The sequence runs out 3 residues before the end of the CDR3; the remainder is reconstructed from the germline J gene. The V and J genes are TRBV2 and TRBJ1-2, with D possibly matching TRBD1 (6 bases). Germline lookup yields CDR1 SNHLY and CDR2 FYNNEI. The CDR3 is 14 amino acids. The CDR3 region is CASSEERGRGVYTF. The sequenced part of the CDR3 DNA is TGTGCCAGCAGTGAAGAAAGAGGCAGGGGTGTC.

A word on this clone: The read ends 3 residues shy of where the CDR3 ends; the end is completed using the germline J gene. This rearrangement joins TRBV9 to TRBJ1-4; TRBD1 might be the D (6 bases). Germline CDR1 reads SGDLS; CDR2 reads YYNGEE. This CDR3 is built from 15 residues. The CDR3 sequence: CASSVGNRANSPLFF. The DNA read from the CDR3 is TGTGCCAGCAGCGTAGGTAACAGGGCAAATTCACCA.

Worth noting for this clone: Sequencing ends 3 residues short of the CDR3 end; the germline J gene provides the rest. V and J are TRBV27 and TRBJ2-1; the match to TRBD2 covers 10 bases. V gave up 6 bases and J gave up 8 bases; unmatched junction bases: 10. Per germline, CDR1 MNHEY and CDR2 SMNVEV (reference sequence). The CDR3 has 15 residues. The part of the CDR3 DNA that was read is TGTGCCAGCAGCCGCGGACTAGCGGTGGGGGATGAG. This codes for CASSRGLAVGDE. The whole CDR3 sequence reads CASSRGLAVGDEQFF.